A selection of T cell receptor beta chains follows, all from one sample in a study of regulatory T cells in long-lasting Graves disease. MiXCR, run by TCRdb on the multiplex PCR reads, gives a single entry per CDR3 protein. The sample contains roughly 400,000 distinct CDR3 sequences, roughly 20% of which appear only once. The sequenced sample was peripheral blood mononuclear cells (PBMCs), obtained when the disease was refractory, from a patient treated with antithyroid drugs. The source is a female donor with Graves disease. Each CDR3 is given without its conserved first and last residue.

v_call: TRBV10-3; cdr3_aa: AIRVRDTQY
v_call: TRBV11-3; cdr3_aa: ASSWTTTGELF
v_call: TRBV6-5; cdr3_aa: ASSYSGTRDLPRTQY
v_call: TRBV18; cdr3_aa: ASSQTVMLRATEAF
v_call: TRBV20-1; cdr3_aa: SARTDHYYGYT
v_call: TRBV11-2; cdr3_aa: ASSLGKRVETSGRDEQY
v_call: TRBV20-1; cdr3_aa: SARGRQTIYEQY
v_call: TRBV4-3; cdr3_aa: ASSPQGSSAEAF
v_call: TRBV28; cdr3_aa: ASSLTPGTAQPQH
v_call: TRBV7-6; cdr3_aa: ASSSYAWGEAYEQY
v_call: TRBV3-1; cdr3_aa: ASSQDGGEQETQY
v_call: TRBV28; cdr3_aa: ASSPFGSNVKTQY
v_call: TRBV6-1; cdr3_aa: ASSHTRAGELF
v_call: TRBV28; cdr3_aa: ASRPQDGNTIY
v_call: TRBV7-6; cdr3_aa: ASSLEATAYNEQF
v_call: TRBV5-1; cdr3_aa: ASSQNGGFGTEAF
v_call: TRBV12-3/TRBV12-4; cdr3_aa: ASSLARTDQPQH
v_call: TRBV6-2/TRBV6-3; cdr3_aa: ASSYGTHGTEAF
v_call: TRBV5-1; cdr3_aa: ASSLADDYEQY
v_call: TRBV5-1; cdr3_aa: ASSPGLEEGEQF
v_call: TRBV12-3/TRBV12-4; cdr3_aa: ASSLQGGLSYEQY
v_call: TRBV2; cdr3_aa: ASSGQGGSEKLF
v_call: TRBV12-3/TRBV12-4; cdr3_aa: ASRANYGYT
v_call: TRBV20-1; cdr3_aa: SARLGQGSNYGYT
v_call: TRBV20-1; cdr3_aa: SATGQGNEKLF
v_call: TRBV5-6; cdr3_aa: ASSQQGAGELF
v_call: TRBV27; cdr3_aa: ASSWYPGGEQY
v_call: TRBV12-3/TRBV12-4; cdr3_aa: ASSPDRGKEETQY
v_call: TRBV13; cdr3_aa: ASSQDRGSGSREQY
v_call: TRBV7-9; cdr3_aa: ASSSGTGLILDGYT
v_call: TRBV19; cdr3_aa: ASSIVGSNQPQH
v_call: TRBV6-9; cdr3_aa: ASSYRGGSGNTIY
v_call: TRBV27; cdr3_aa: ASSLIGEVSNQPQH
v_call: TRBV5-1; cdr3_aa: ASSTGGPVDSGANVLT
v_call: TRBV19; cdr3_aa: ASSIYTGELF
v_call: TRBV19; cdr3_aa: ASSISAGVIQETQY
v_call: TRBV7-2; cdr3_aa: ASSLRQGSVGEKLF
v_call: TRBV15; cdr3_aa: ATSRTGGEQY
v_call: TRBV4-2; cdr3_aa: ASSQDRGTEAF
v_call: TRBV20-1; cdr3_aa: SVSRETQY
v_call: TRBV6-1; cdr3_aa: ASARGQLNEKLF
v_call: TRBV2; cdr3_aa: ASRVGLASLGYTIY
v_call: TRBV2; cdr3_aa: ASTEASGQY
v_call: TRBV20-1; cdr3_aa: SARGGGRGGSPETQY
v_call: TRBV20-1; cdr3_aa: SGGLLGTQY
v_call: TRBV29-1; cdr3_aa: SVGGAGFTGELF
v_call: TRBV20-1; cdr3_aa: SASLGQGVLETQY
v_call: TRBV2; cdr3_aa: ASSSYWGGVQETQY
v_call: TRBV20-1; cdr3_aa: SARPISGGQSGANVLT
v_call: TRBV6-5; cdr3_aa: ASSYGEAEDYEQY
v_call: TRBV24-1; cdr3_aa: ATSAVGQGLGSSYNEQF
v_call: TRBV5-6; cdr3_aa: ASSSNGGDGYT
v_call: TRBV5-1; cdr3_aa: ASSYSRSTGELF
v_call: TRBV6-2/TRBV6-3; cdr3_aa: ASSGIAGDEDTQY
v_call: TRBV2; cdr3_aa: ASGQETQY
v_call: TRBV9; cdr3_aa: ASSVVEGDSPLH
v_call: TRBV12-3/TRBV12-4; cdr3_aa: ASLRGSVTEAF
v_call: TRBV7-2; cdr3_aa: ASSLVASSTDTQY
v_call: TRBV4-1; cdr3_aa: ASSYPGYNEQF